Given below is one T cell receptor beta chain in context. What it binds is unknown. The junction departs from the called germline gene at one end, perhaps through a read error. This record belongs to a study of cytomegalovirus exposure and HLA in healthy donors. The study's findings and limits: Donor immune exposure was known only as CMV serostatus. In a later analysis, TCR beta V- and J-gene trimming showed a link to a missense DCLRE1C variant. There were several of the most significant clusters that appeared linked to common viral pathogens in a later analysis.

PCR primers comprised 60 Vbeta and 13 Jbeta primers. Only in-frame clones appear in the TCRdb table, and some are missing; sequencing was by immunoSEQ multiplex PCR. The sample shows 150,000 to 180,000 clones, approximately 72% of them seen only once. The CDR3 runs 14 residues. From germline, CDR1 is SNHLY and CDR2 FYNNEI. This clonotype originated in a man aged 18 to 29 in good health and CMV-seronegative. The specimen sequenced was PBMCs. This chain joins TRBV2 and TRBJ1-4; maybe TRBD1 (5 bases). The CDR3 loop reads CASSPPRTRLPGAF. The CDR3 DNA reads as TGTGCCAGCAGTCCCCCCCGGACAAGGCTCCCGGGAGCTTTT.